This T cell receptor (beta chain) was identified during a study of technical replicates of blood from a handful of donors. Per the germline V gene, CDR1 is MGHRA and CDR2 is YSYEKL. The CDR3 contains 16 residues. Losses at the gene ends were 4 bases for V and 5 bases for J; bases not matched to a gene: 10. Measured with immunoSEQ multiplex PCR; TCRdb has only the in-frame clones, and not every one. This sample carries tens of thousands of clones, about 86% of them seen once, and the ten largest clones take roughly 5%. The sequenced material came from PBMCs. The rearrangement joins TRBV4-1 to TRBJ2-1; the match to TRBD2 covers 8 bases. The TCR originated in a human donor in good health. Some clones in this sample may be carry-over from other donors' samples. CDR3 residues: CASSLHRRGDHNEQFF. The CDR3 region has the DNA TGCGCCAGCAGCCTACACAGGCGGGGGGACCACAATGAGCAGTTCTTC.